Below, 12 T cell receptor beta chains from the same sample are listed, as sequenced in a study of T cell repertoires in cytomegalovirus infection. These receptors' antigens are unknown. TCRdb independently ran MiXCR on the reads; one entry per CDR3 protein. This repertoire shows 600,000 to 700,000 distinct CDR3 sequences, 33% found once; its top ten account for over 15%. The specimen was cultured PBMCs, collected from culture after CMV antigen stimulation. Source of these receptors: a human donor in good health (CMV status not recorded). Some clones in this sample may be carry-over from other donors' samples.

This clonotype came up a few times. The chain carries TRBV4-1 and TRBJ1-5; the D is unclear. The germline V and J ends were trimmed by 4 bases and 4 bases, with 11 bases remaining between them. The length of the CDR3 is 14 residues. In germline, CDR1 is MGHRA, CDR2 YSYEKL. The CDR3: CASSLTDTNQPQHF. The CDR3, as DNA: TGCGCCAGCAGCCTCACAGACACTAATCAGCCCCAGCATTTT.

This rearrangement joins TRBV29-1 to TRBJ1-1; D might be TRBD1 (6 bases). The CDR3 runs 13 residues. Trimming left V 7 bases short and J 4 bases short, with 16 bases between. Germline lookup yields CDR1 SQVTM and CDR2 ANQGSEA. CDR3 region: CSAQMRGTTEAFF. The CDR3 nucleotides read TGCAGCGCCCAGATGAGGGGGACCACTGAAGCTTTCTTT.

This clonotype showed up just a few times. The chain is built from TRBV4-1 and TRBJ2-1; tentatively, D is TRBD1 (6 bases). V was trimmed by 1 base and J by 0 bases, leaving 10 bases between them. CDR1 is MGHRA, CDR2 YSYEKL, per germline. The CDR3 runs 16 residues. The CDR3 loop reads CASSQGHRASYNEQFF. CDR3 DNA: TGCGCCAGCAGCCAAGGGCACAGGGCCTCCTACAATGAGCAGTTCTTC.

The rearrangement uses TRBV2 and TRBJ2-1; TRBD2 matches 11 bases. The CDR3 is made up of 17 amino acids. Germline-derived CDR1 and CDR2 are SNHLY and FYNNEI. Losses at the gene ends were 0 bases for V and 7 bases for J; bases not matched to a gene: 8. The CDR3 DNA reads as TGTGCCAGCAGTGAAGCTTTACTAGCGGGAGTAGGGAATGAGCAGTTCTTC. It specifies CASSEALLAGVGNEQFF.

This clonotype was recorded only once. The chain has TRBV7-9 and TRBJ1-2; the D is unclear. Germline V gene sequence: CDR1 SEHNR, CDR2 FQNEAQ (reference sequence). V shed 3 bases and J shed 0 bases, with 8 bases lying between them. This CDR3 contains 14 residues. Here the CDR3 reads CASSFEATNYGYTF. The CDR3 DNA is TGTGCCAGCAGCTTTGAGGCGACTAACTATGGCTACACCTTC.

This clonotype was seen at least ten times. V and J are TRBV7-2 and TRBJ2-3; TRBD2 matches at 8 bases. The CDR3 is 14 residues long. V was pared by 3 bases and J by 9 bases, with 8 bases of the junction left unmatched. Germline V CDR1 and CDR2: SGHTA, FQGNSA. CDR3 sequence reads: CASSFSTSGWTQYF. In DNA form, the CDR3 reads TGTGCCAGCAGCTTTAGTACTAGCGGATGGACGCAGTATTTT.

This sequence joins TRBV11-2 and TRBJ2-3; the D gene is possibly TRBD1 (6 bases). Trimming took off 5 bases at V and 7 bases at J, with 16 bases between the two ends. CDR3 length: 14 amino acids. Germline loops: CDR1 SGHAT, CDR2 FQNNGV. The CDR3 here is CASSQTGTPHTQYF. As DNA, the CDR3 is TGTGCCAGCAGCCAGACGGGGACACCTCATACGCAGTATTTT.

The rearrangement uses TRBV7-9 and TRBJ1-4; D remains unclear. The V and J ends lost 5 bases and 3 bases respectively, with 7 bases between them. Germline CDR1 is SEHNR and CDR2 is FQNEAQ (reference sequence). This CDR3 is built from 13 residues. CDR3 in amino acids: CASSGPSNEKLFF. DNA for the CDR3: TGTGCCAGCAGCGGGCCCTCTAATGAAAAACTGTTTTTT. Supplemented by reference TRBV7-9 and TRBJ1-4, the full variable domain reads DTGVSQNPRHKITKRGQNVTFRCDPISEHNRLYWYRQTLGQGPEFLTYFQNEAQLEKSRLLSDRFSAERPKGSFSTLEIQRTEQGDSAMYLCASSGPSNEKLFFGSGTQLSVL.

The V and J genes are TRBV7-6 and TRBJ2-7, with D tentatively TRBD2 (5 bases). The germline V and J ends were trimmed by 4 bases and 2 bases, with 15 bases remaining between them. CDR3 length: 15 residues. Per germline, CDR1 SGHVS and CDR2 FNYEAQ. This chain's CDR3 is CASSSGVDGPYEQYF. CDR3 DNA: TGTGCCAGCAGCTCCGGGGTGGACGGACCCTACGAGCAGTACTTC. The entire variable domain, with the rest obtained from reference TRBV7-6 and TRBJ2-7, is as follows: GAGVSQSPRYKVTKRGQDVALRCDPISGHVSLYWYRQALGQGPEFLTYFNYEAQQDKSGLPNDRFSAERPEGSISTLTIQRTEQRDSAMYRCASSSGVDGPYEQYFGPGTRLTVT.

This clonotype was seen a handful of times. The chain uses TRBV5-4 and TRBJ2-5, with a tentative D call TRBD2 (6 bases). V was pared by 0 bases and J by 5 bases, with 17 bases between. Germline assignment: CDR1 SGHNT and CDR2 YYREEE (reference sequence). This CDR3 contains 16 residues. DNA for the CDR3: TGTGCCAGCAGCTTGGAAGGAAGACTAGAGGGGGAGACCCAGTACTTC. Amino acids: CASSLEGRLEGETQYF.

This clonotype was seen a handful of times. The gene calls are TRBV4-3 and TRBJ1-2; TRBD1 agrees at 10 bases. The CDR3 is 16 residues long. Germline V gene sequence: CDR1 LGHNA, CDR2 YSLEER. V lost 0 bases to trimming and J lost 6 bases; unmatched junction nucleotides: 7. The CDR3 reads CASSQDSATGGDGYTF. The CDR3 DNA reads TGCGCCAGCAGCCAAGATAGCGCGACAGGGGGCGATGGCTACACCTTC.

The chain has TRBV4-2 and TRBJ2-7, with 7 bases lining up with TRBD2. V trimming: 5 bases; J trimming: 8 bases; junction bases outside the gene matches: 21. Germline loops: CDR1 LGHNA, CDR2 YNFKEQ. The CDR3 runs 17 residues. As DNA, the CDR3 is TGTGCCAGCAGCATCGCGCCGGGGGGTAGAGGGGCACGTAAGCAGTACTTC. Translating gives CASSIAPGGRGARKQYF.